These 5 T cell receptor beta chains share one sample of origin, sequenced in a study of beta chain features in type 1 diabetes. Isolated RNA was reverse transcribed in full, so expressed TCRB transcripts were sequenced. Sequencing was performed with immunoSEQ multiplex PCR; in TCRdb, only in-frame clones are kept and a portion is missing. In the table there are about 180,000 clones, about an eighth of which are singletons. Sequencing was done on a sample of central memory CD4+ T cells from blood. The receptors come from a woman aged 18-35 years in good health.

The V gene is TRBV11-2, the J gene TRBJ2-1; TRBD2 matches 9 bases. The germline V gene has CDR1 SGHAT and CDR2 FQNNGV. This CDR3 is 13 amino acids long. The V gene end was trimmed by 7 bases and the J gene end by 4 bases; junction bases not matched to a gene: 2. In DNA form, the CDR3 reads TGTGCCAGCAATAGCGGGAGTTACAATGAGCAGTTCTTC. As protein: CASNSGSYNEQFF.

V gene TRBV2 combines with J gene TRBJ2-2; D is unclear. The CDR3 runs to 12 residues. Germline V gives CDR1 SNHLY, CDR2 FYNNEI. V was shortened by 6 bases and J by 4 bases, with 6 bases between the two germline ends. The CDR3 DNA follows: TGTGCCAGCAGGGAGCTCACCGGGGAGCTGTTTTTT. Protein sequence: CASRELTGELFF.

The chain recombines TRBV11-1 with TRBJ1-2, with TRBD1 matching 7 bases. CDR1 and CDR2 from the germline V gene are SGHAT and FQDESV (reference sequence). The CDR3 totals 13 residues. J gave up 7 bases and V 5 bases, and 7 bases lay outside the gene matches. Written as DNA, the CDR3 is TGTGCCAGCAGCCCCGGGAGGGGGCTTGGCTACACCTTC. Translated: CASSPGRGLGYTF.

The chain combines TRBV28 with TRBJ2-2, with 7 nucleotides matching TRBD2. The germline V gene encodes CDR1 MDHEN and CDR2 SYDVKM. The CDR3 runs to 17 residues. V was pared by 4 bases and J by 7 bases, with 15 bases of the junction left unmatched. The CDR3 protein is CASSSPLGEGRDGELFF. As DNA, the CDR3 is TGTGCCAGCAGTTCCCCTTTAGGGGAGGGCCGGGACGGGGAGCTGTTTTTT.

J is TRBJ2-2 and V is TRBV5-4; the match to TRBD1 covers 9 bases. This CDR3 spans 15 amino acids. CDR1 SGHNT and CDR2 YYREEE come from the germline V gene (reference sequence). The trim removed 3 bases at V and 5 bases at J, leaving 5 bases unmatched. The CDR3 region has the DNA TGTGCCAGCAGCTCGGACAGGGGATTGACCGGGGAGCTGTTTTTT. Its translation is CASSSDRGLTGELFF.